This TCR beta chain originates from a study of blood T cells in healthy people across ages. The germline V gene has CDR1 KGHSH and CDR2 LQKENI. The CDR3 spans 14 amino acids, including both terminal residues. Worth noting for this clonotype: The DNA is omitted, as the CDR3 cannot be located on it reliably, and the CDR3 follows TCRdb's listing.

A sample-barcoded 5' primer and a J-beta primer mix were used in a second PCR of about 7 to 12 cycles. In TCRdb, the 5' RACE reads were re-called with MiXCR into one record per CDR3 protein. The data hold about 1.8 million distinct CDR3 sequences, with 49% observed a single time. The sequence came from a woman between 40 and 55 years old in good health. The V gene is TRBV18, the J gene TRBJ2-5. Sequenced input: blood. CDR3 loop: CASSPVYFGETQYF.